Listed below are T cell receptor beta chains from one sample, sequenced in a study of cytomegalovirus exposure and HLA in healthy donors. Generated by immunoSEQ multiplex PCR, the TCRdb table keeps only in-frame clones and is missing some. The sample holds approximately 93,000 clones, approximately 64% seen once. The sample comprised PBMCs. The receptors originated from a boy aged 5-17 years in good health and CMV-seropositive. Each CDR3 is given with its conserved first and last residue. A D gene is named only where the DNA matches it firmly. The size entry is marked missing in some rows and otherwise reads once, few, many or a size class.

d_gene	v_gene	abundance	j_gene	CDR3aa	CDR3nt
-	TRBV10-2	-	TRBJ2-5	CASSSGTGAQYF	TGCGCCAGCAGTTCCGGGACGGGGGCCCAGTACTTC
TRBD1	TRBV5-4	-	TRBJ1-1	CASSHEDRGNTEAFF	TGTGCCAGCAGTCATGAGGACAGGGGTAACACTGAAGCTTTCTTT
-	TRBV13	-	TRBJ2-7	CASSILAGPYEQYF	TGTGCCAGCAGCATCCTCGCGGGACCCTACGAGCAGTACTTC
-	TRBV5-6	-	TRBJ1-1	CASSFEMNTEAFF	TGTGCCAGCAGCTTCGAGATGAACACTGAAGCTTTCTTT
-	TRBV30	-	TRBJ1-1	CAWSVSGPCEAFF	TGTGCCTGGAGTGTATCTGGGCCGTGTGAAGCTTTCTTT
TRBD1	TRBV4-1	once	TRBJ1-6	CASSLYTGDYSPLHF	TGCGCCAGCAGCCTTTACACAGGGGATTATTCACCCCTCCACTTT
-	TRBV15	-	TRBJ1-2	CATSREDRPTNYGYTF	TGTGCCACCAGCAGGGAAGACAGGCCCACTAACTATGGCTACACCTTC
TRBD2	TRBV11-1	once	TRBJ2-3	CASRRSGGRDTDTQYF	TGTGCCAGCAGACGAAGCGGGGGGCGCGACACAGATACGCAGTATTTT
-	TRBV2	-	TRBJ2-1	CASSVKAGAYNEQFF	TGTGCCAGCAGTGTAAAAGCGGGCGCCTACAATGAGCAGTTCTTC
TRBD2	TRBV12-5	once	TRBJ2-7	CASGLGTSGSYEQYF	TGTGCTAGTGGTTTGGGGACTAGCGGGAGTTACGAGCAGTACTTC
-	TRBV5-1	-	TRBJ2-1	CASSRDGNYNEQFF	TGCGCCAGCAGCCGTGACGGGAACTACAATGAGCAGTTCTTC
TRBD1	TRBV2	-	TRBJ2-2	CASSRDRDNTGELFF	TGTGCCAGCAGTCGGGACAGAGACAACACCGGGGAGCTGTTTTTT
TRBD1	TRBV28	-	TRBJ1-5	CASSTQGGDNQPQHF	TGTGCCAGCAGTACCCAGGGGGGTGACAATCAGCCCCAGCATTTT
TRBD1	TRBV20-1	-	TRBJ2-7	CPERQGYEQYF	TGCCCGGAGAGACAGGGCTACGAGCAGTACTTC
-	TRBV5-6	few	TRBJ1-1	CASSWGGNTEAFF	TGTGCCAGCAGCTGGGGCGGGAACACTGAAGCTTTCTTT
-	TRBV4-3	-	TRBJ1-4	CASSQVREKLFF	TGCGCCAGCAGCCAAGTGAGAGAAAAACTGTTTTTT
TRBD2	TRBV30	-	TRBJ2-1	CAWSVGGGYNEQFF	TGTGCCTGGAGTGTAGGCGGGGGGTACAATGAGCAGTTCTTC
-	TRBV18	-	TRBJ1-4	CASSRSLNEKLFF	TGTGCCAGCTCACGGAGCCTTAATGAAAAACTGTTTTTT
-	TRBV2	-	TRBJ1-1	CASSLDQGTEAFF	TGTGCCAGCAGTCTCGATCAGGGCACTGAAGCTTTCTTT
-	TRBV7-3	-	TRBJ1-1	CASSLSGLNEAFF	TGTGCCAGCAGCTTATCAGGACTCAATGAAGCTTTCTTT
-	TRBV6-6	-	TRBJ2-2	CASNPTGTNTGELFF	TGTGCCAGCAATCCGACAGGCACCAACACCGGGGAGCTGTTTTTT
-	TRBV27	-	TRBJ1-1	CASSFGGLNTEAFF	TGTGCCAGCAGTTTCGGGGGGCTGAACACTGAAGCTTTCTTT
TRBD1	TRBV5-8	-	TRBJ1-5	CASSPGPGQGLDRSQNF	TGTGCCAGCAGCCCAGGACCGGGACAGGGGTTGGACCGCTCCCAGAATTTT
TRBD1	TRBV19	few	TRBJ2-5	CASSMSDRARETQYF	TGTGCCAGTAGTATGTCGGACAGGGCTCGGGAGACCCAGTACTTC
TRBD2	TRBV19	-	TRBJ2-1	CASSAGLAGLYNEQFF	TGTGCCAGTAGTGCGGGACTAGCGGGACTCTACAATGAGCAGTTCTTC
TRBD1	TRBV2	few	TRBJ1-2	CASSEARQGAHGYTF	TGTGCCAGCAGTGAAGCGCGACAGGGGGCGCATGGCTACACCTTC
-	TRBV5-1	-	TRBJ1-2	CASSEQDSLLYGYTF	TGCGCCAGCAGCGAACAGGACAGCCTTTTGTATGGCTACACCTTC
TRBD2	TRBV7-2	-	TRBJ2-7	CASSSSGSSYEQYF	TGTGCCAGCAGCTCTAGCGGGAGTTCCTACGAGCAGTACTTC
-	TRBV14	-	TRBJ2-2	CASSQRLVPIAGELFF	TGTGCCAGCAGCCAGAGACTAGTTCCTATTGCCGGGGAGCTGTTTTTT
-	TRBV18	-	TRBJ1-1	CASSAEQGFEAFF	TGTGCCAGCTCGGCAGAACAGGGTTTTGAAGCTTTCTTT
-	TRBV6-5	-	TRBJ2-7	CASSYSNGGSYEQYF	TGTGCCAGCAGTTACTCGAACGGGGGCTCCTACGAGCAGTACTTC
TRBD1	TRBV6-1	-	TRBJ2-7	CASSEPLLGQSRTWYF	TGTGCCAGCAGTGAACCCTTACTGGGACAGAGCCGAACGTGGTACTTC
-	TRBV5-6	-	TRBJ2-1	CASSLSPATRNEQFF	TGTGCCAGCAGCTTGAGTCCAGCGACGCGGAATGAGCAGTTCTTC
-	TRBV9	-	TRBJ1-1	CASSAEVVGMNTEAFF	TGTGCCAGCAGCGCGGAAGTCGTGGGCATGAACACTGAAGCTTTCTTT
TRBD2	TRBV2	-	TRBJ2-1	CASRGGGAYNEQFF	TGTGCCAGCAGGGGCGGGGGGGCCTACAATGAGCAGTTCTTC
TRBD1	TRBV27	-	TRBJ1-1	CASSLQGAYTEAFF	TGTGCCAGCAGTTTACAGGGGGCATATACTGAAGCTTTCTTT
-	TRBV27	few	TRBJ1-1	CASSPSGVWGAFF	TGTGCCAGCAGTCCCTCGGGGGTATGGGGAGCTTTCTTT
-	TRBV27	-	TRBJ2-2	CASSSDSGVVPGELFF	TGTGCCAGCAGTTCGGACTCGGGAGTAGTACCCGGGGAGCTGTTTTTT
-	TRBV14	-	TRBJ2-5	CASSQELAQETQYF	TGTGCCAGCAGCCAAGAACTAGCCCAAGAGACCCAGTACTTC
TRBD1	TRBV18	few	TRBJ1-1	CASSKEDRVVGGTEAFF	TGTGCCAGCTCTAAAGAGGACAGGGTTGTGGGGGGCACTGAAGCTTTCTTT